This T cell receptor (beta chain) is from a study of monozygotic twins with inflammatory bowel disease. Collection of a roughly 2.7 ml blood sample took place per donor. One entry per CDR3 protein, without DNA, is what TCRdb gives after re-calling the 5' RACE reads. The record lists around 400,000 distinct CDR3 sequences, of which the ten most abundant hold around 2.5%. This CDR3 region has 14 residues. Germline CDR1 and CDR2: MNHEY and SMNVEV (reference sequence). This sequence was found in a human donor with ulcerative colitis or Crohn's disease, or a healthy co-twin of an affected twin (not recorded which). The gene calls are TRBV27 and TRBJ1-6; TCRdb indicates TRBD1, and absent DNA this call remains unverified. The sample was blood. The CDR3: CASRGRDRGSPLHF.